The 18 T cell receptor beta chains presented below share a single source sample, sequenced in a study of regulatory T cells in long-lasting Graves disease. Time point specified: newly diagnosed GD, antithyroid drugs for less than 3 months. Construction of the TCR library relied on RNA isolated from PBMCs. Through Arm-PCR of CDR3 regions and iRepertoire HTBI primers, TCR beta libraries were built. TCRdb reprocessed the multiplex PCR reads via MiXCR and lists one record per CDR3 protein. The sample has roughly 320,000 distinct CDR3 sequences, 15% to 20% seen once. The data were also submitted as part of a second study, on T cells in Graves' hyperthyroidism and ophthalmopathy.

The specimen comprised peripheral blood mononuclear cells (PBMCs), sampled at new diagnosis, from a patient treated with antithyroid drugs. Source of these receptors: a man aged 35-49 years with Graves disease.

This clonotype was picked up many times. This sequence joins TRBV27 and TRBJ2-4; D gene uncertain. The germline V gene encodes CDR1 MNHEY and CDR2 SMNVEV (reference sequence). The length of the CDR3 is 15 residues. Trimming shortened V by 5 bases and J by 0 bases, and 11 bases separated the two germline ends. DNA of the CDR3: TGTGCCAGCAGTCCCCACAGTATAGCCAAAAACATTCAGTACTTC. Amino acid sequence: CASSPHSIAKNIQYF.

About this clonotype: A much larger clone is a single base away; this may be a read error. DNA for the CDR3: TGCGCCAGCAGCCAAGGGGGGGACGGGGGGCGACCTGAAGCTTTCTTT. The encoded protein is CASSQGGDGGRPEAFF. J is TRBJ1-1 and V is TRBV7-9; TRBD1 might be the D (6 bases). The CDR3 is 16 residues long. Germline V lookup: CDR1 SEHNR, CDR2 FQNEAQ (reference sequence).

The gene calls are TRBV14 and TRBJ2-5; 8 positions match TRBD2. Germline lookup yields CDR1 SGHDN and CDR2 FVKESK. This CDR3 has 14 residues. V lost 6 bases, J lost 4 bases, and 7 bases stayed unmatched. The CDR3 DNA is TGTGCCAGCAGACCTACCGCGGGGGGAGAGACCCAGTACTTC. This sequence encodes CASRPTAGGETQYF. Combining the CDR3 with reference TRBV14 and TRBJ2-5 gives the whole variable domain EAGVTQFPSHSVIEKGQTVTLRCDPISGHDNLYWYRRVMGKEIKFLLHFVKESKQDESGMPNNRFLAERTGGTYSTLKVQPAELEDSGVYFCASRPTAGGETQYFGPGTRLLVL.

This clonotype was counted only a few times. The chain is built from TRBV10-3 and TRBJ1-4; the D gene is possibly TRBD1 (5 bases). Germline assignment: CDR1 ENHRY and CDR2 SYGVKD. Trimming pared 3 bases from V and 5 bases from J, leaving 19 bases between. CDR3 size: 17 residues. As DNA, the CDR3 is TGTGCCATCAGTGACCACCAAGCGGGACTGACAAATGAAAAACTGTTTTTT. It encodes CAISDHQAGLTNEKLFF.

V is TRBV27 and J is TRBJ1-3; D might be TRBD1 (5 bases). The length of the CDR3 is 15 residues. Germline CDR1 MNHEY, CDR2 SMNVEV (reference sequence). The V gene lost 7 bases and the J gene lost 4 bases, with 17 bases spanning the gap. The CDR3 DNA is TGTGCCAGCAAGCACGTGGGGGGATCCGGAAACACCATATATTTT. It translates to CASKHVGGSGNTIYF.

The sample holds many counts of this clonotype. The genes are TRBV28 and TRBJ2-5; no firm D call. The CDR3 consists of 16 residues. Germline V lookup: CDR1 MDHEN, CDR2 SYDVKM. Trimming removed 6 bases from V and 1 base from J, with 18 bases in between. The DNA for the CDR3 is TGTGCCAGCAGACCCCTGGGGAAGGAGATCCAAGAGACCCAGTACTTC. Residues: CASRPLGKEIQETQYF.

This clonotype was seen ten or more times. The rearrangement uses TRBV20-1 and TRBJ2-1; maybe TRBD1 (5 bases). This CDR3 has 14 amino acids. V lost 5 bases, J lost 1 base, and 12 bases lay in between. Germline V gene lookup returns CDR1 DFQATT and CDR2 SNEGSKA (reference sequence). The CDR3 reads CSAVQAGSYNEQFF. The CDR3 DNA reads as TGCAGTGCTGTACAGGCCGGTTCCTACAATGAGCAGTTCTTC.

This clonotype appeared many times. V usage is TRBV20-1 and J usage is TRBJ1-2; D is ambiguous. Germline CDR1 reads DFQATT; CDR2 reads SNEGSKA (reference sequence). The V end was cut by 6 bases, the J end by 5 bases, with 1 base between. The CDR3 has 8 amino acids. CDR3 residues: CSAYGYTF. DNA of the CDR3: TGCAGTGCGTATGGCTACACCTTC.

This sequence joins TRBV7-2 and TRBJ1-3; 7 bases are shared with TRBD1. Germline values: CDR1 SGHTA, CDR2 FQGNSA. The CDR3 runs 17 residues. Trimming at V came to 1 base and at J to 0 bases, leaving 6 bases not matched to a gene. The CDR3 spells CASSLGGQVYSGNTIYF. The CDR3 DNA reads TGTGCCAGCAGCTTAGGAGGACAGGTCTACTCTGGAAACACCATATATTTT.

The chain recombines TRBV6-5 with TRBJ2-7; no definite D call. V lost 0 bases to trimming and J lost 0 bases, with 12 bases between them. The CDR3 is 16 residues long. From germline, CDR1 is MNHEY and CDR2 SVGAGI. Written as DNA, the CDR3 is TGTGCCAGCAGTTACTCGAGTACAAGCCTCTCCTACGAGCAGTACTTC. Protein sequence: CASSYSSTSLSYEQYF.

This clonotype has at least ten counts. The genes are TRBV20-1 and TRBJ1-4; weak D call: TRBD1 (6 bases). This CDR3 contains 14 residues. Trimming stripped 5 bases from V and 3 bases from J, with 13 bases between. The germline V gene has CDR1 DFQATT and CDR2 SNEGSKA (reference sequence). CDR3: CSAPMGASNEKLFF. The CDR3 coding sequence is TGCAGTGCTCCCATGGGGGCGTCTAATGAAAAACTGTTTTTT.

This clonotype has at least ten counts. The chain links TRBV11-3 to TRBJ1-1; D remains ambiguous. The CDR3 length is 14 residues. Germline assignment: CDR1 SGHNT and CDR2 YENEEA. V gave up 0 bases and J gave up 1 base, with 6 bases separating them. In DNA, the CDR3 is TGTGCCAGCAGCTTAGATAGACAGAACACTGAAGCTTTCTTT. The encoded protein is CASSLDRQNTEAFF.

This clonotype was picked up many times. The rearrangement joins TRBV12-3 or TRBV12-4 to TRBJ2-1; D gene ambiguous. This CDR3 has 15 residues. V lost 6 bases and J lost 2, with 14 bases in between. The CDR3 nucleotides are TGTGCCAGCAGCCGTAGGGTGGGGACCTACAATGAGCAGTTCTTC. Its protein is CASSRRVGTYNEQFF.

Ten or more counts support this clonotype. The chain links TRBV7-2 to TRBJ2-5; 7 bases match TRBD1. The germline CDR1 and CDR2 sequences are SGHTA and FQGNSA. This CDR3 region has 13 residues. Unmatched junction bases numbered 0, after V lost 4 bases and J lost 1 base. The CDR3 protein is CASSWDSQETQYF. Written as DNA, the CDR3 is TGTGCCAGCAGCTGGGACAGCCAAGAGACCCAGTACTTC.

This clonotype has just a few counts. The rearrangement uses TRBV5-5 and TRBJ1-1; possibly TRBD1 for D (5 bases). V lost 0 bases and J lost 11, with 14 bases in between. There are 13 residues in the CDR3. Per germline, CDR1 SGHKS and CDR2 YYEKEE (reference sequence). The CDR3, as DNA: TGTGCCAGCAGCTTGGCAGGGTTGGGAGAGGCTTTCTTT. Translating it yields CASSLAGLGEAFF.

This clonotype was seen repeatedly, ten times or more. V gene TRBV7-6 combines with J gene TRBJ2-3, with 9 bases lining up with TRBD1. The CDR3 is 15 amino acids. V was clipped by 6 bases and J by 12 bases; unmatched bases: 16. CDR1 SGHVS and CDR2 FNYEAQ come from the germline V gene. The CDR3 spells CASSQMLPGQGPQYF. The CDR3 DNA reads TGTGCCAGCAGTCAGATGTTGCCGGGACAGGGCCCCCAGTATTTT.

This clonotype showed up many times. The J gene is TRBJ2-7, the V gene TRBV12-3 or TRBV12-4, with no clear D. The CDR3 totals 13 residues. V gave up 5 bases and J gave up 3 bases, with 11 bases separating them. The CDR3 DNA reads as TGTGCCAGCAGTCCCACCCGTAACTACGAGCAGTACTTC. Its protein product is CASSPTRNYEQYF.

This sequence joins TRBV4-1 and TRBJ1-2; D call uncertain. Germline V gives CDR1 MGHRA, CDR2 YSYEKL. The length of the CDR3 is 14 residues. V shed 2 bases and J shed 5 bases, with 12 bases lying between them. In nucleotides, the CDR3 is TGCGCCAGCAGCCAAATGGGCTTGGGGTATGGCTACACCTTC. Encoded protein: CASSQMGLGYGYTF.